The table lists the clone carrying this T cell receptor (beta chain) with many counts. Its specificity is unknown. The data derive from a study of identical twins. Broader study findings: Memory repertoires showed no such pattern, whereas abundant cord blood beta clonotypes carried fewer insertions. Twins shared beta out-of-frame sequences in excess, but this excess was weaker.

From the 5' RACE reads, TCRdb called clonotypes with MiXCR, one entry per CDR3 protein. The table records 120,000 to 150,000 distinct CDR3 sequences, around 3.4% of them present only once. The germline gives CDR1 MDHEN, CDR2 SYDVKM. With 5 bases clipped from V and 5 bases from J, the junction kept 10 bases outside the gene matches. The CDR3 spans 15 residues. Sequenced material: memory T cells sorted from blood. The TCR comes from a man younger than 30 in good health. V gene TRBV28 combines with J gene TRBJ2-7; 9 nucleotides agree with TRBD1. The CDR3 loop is CASSHWDRAVHEQYF. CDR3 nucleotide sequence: TGTGCCAGCAGTCACTGGGACAGGGCGGTCCACGAGCAGTACTTC. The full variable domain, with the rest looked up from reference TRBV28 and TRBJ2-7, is DVKVTQSSRYLVKRTGEKVFLECVQDMDHENMFWYRQDPGLGLRLIYFSYDVKMKEKGDIPEGYSVSREKKERFSLILESASTNQTSMYLCASSHWDRAVHEQYFGPGTRLTVT.